This T cell receptor (beta chain) was recovered during a study of PD-1 blockade in classical Hodgkin lymphoma (dated by TCRdb to about 2020). Background for the entire study: Nivolumab dosing was 3 mg/kg intravenously every 2 weeks, continuing until either disease progression or unacceptable toxicity. The study used TCR beta sequencing and CyTOF to define a peripheral blood immune signature of response to PD-1 blockade in classical Hodgkin lymphoma. The research as a whole found: The study covered only a single clinical trial cohort, and the causes of the repertoire differences, possibly disease activity or prior therapy, were still not defined. Trial patients with a complete response had baseline diversity similar to that of newly diagnosed patients, while partial responders and progressors had significantly lower diversity. Newly diagnosed patients were reported to have lower baseline TCR diversity than healthy donors, and relapsed/refractory patients were reported to have lower baseline TCR diversity still. Lower diversity was seen in patients whose nivolumab began less than 1 year after ASCT, and these patients were left out of later analyses so that immune reconstitution would not confound the results. A significant rise by C4D1 was seen in CD4+ but not CD8+ TCR diversity (p=0.0027 vs p=0.16), with the rise being most apparent in complete responders (p=0.02).

Genomic DNA was isolated using the Qiagen DNeasy kit from unsorted PBMCs as well as from negatively selected CD4+ and CD8+ fractions. Amplification of TCR beta CDR3 regions was done by immunoSEQ multiplex PCR with primers that anneal to V and J segments. A synthetic immune receptor repertoire was used to minimize amplification bias, and remaining bias was computationally removed after sequencing. In the original analysis: Repertoire diversity was quantified as the Shannon entropy index using custom Python scripts. Unsorted, CD4+ and CD8+ repertoires were analyzed separately, except for combined analyses in which CD4+ and CD8+ sequences were merged in silico. A clone was considered expanded if an increase in frequency of at least 2-fold after treatment relative to C1D1 was found, and a pseudocount of 0.5 was applied to clones undetected at baseline. Singleton clones were defined as clones with 0 or 1 copy at C1D1, and non-singleton clones were defined as clones with 2 or more copies. Clones expanded in unsorted samples were assigned a CD4+, CD8+ or unknown annotation through matching of protein sequences in sorted samples from the same patient. Wilcoxon tests were applied to paired samples to test diversity changes from C1D1 to C4D1. TCRdb provides this immuneACCESS table in a form limited to in-frame rearrangements. Some clones are lacking; in checked studies, under half of them reflect an unresolved V gene, and why the rest are absent is not known. V and J calls and clone size are given by that table; D and trimming were obtained from the DNA. The sample has about 110,000 clones on record, approximately 90% of them singletons. The ten largest account for about 20% of the sample.

Per the publication, the time point label means: cycle 2 day 1 (C2D1) of nivolumab. Relapse after autologous stem cell transplantation had occurred in all trial patients, and cohorts A, B and C were distinguished by prior brentuximab vedotin exposure. The trial cohort included around 60 patients with relapsed/refractory classical Hodgkin lymphoma, and each patient had a best overall response of complete response, partial response or progressive disease. Single-agent nivolumab was administered to trial patients in the multi-cohort phase II CheckMate 205 trial. An independent review committee assessed best overall response by applying the 2007 International Working Group response criteria. Trial PBMCs were collected just before the start of nivolumab (C1D1) and during therapy at cycle 2 day 1 and cycle 4 day 1. Peripheral blood was collected in 8 mL Vacutainer Cell Preparation Tubes, from which PBMCs were isolated by centrifugation and then cryopreserved.

Trimming at the junction amounts to 0 bases on V and 9 bases on J, and the germline ends lie 18 bases apart. The CDR3 runs 17 residues from the cysteine to the phenylalanine. The entry retains the CDR3 DNA only, 51 bases that are in frame from base 1. The germline V gene provides CDR1 LGHNA and CDR2 YNFKEQ. In the case of this clone: This clone's antigen is unknown. Base qualities were left out, and no much larger clone turns up one base away.

The clonotype comes from a human donor with classical Hodgkin lymphoma. The chain employs TRBV4-2 and TRBJ1-6; TRBD1 is a possible D gene, resting on 5 matching bases. The sequencing here drew on peripheral blood mononuclear cells (PBMCs), taken before the second cycle of nivolumab. The CDR3 protein is CASSQELGGLGVSPLHF. Read as DNA, the sequence is TGTGCCAGCAGCCAAGAATTAGGAGGGTTGGGGGTTTCACCCCTCCACTTT.